This T cell receptor (beta chain) was recovered during a study of blood T cell repertoires in COVID-19. About the research overall: Acute-phase and convalescent COVID-19 samples originated in the United States, Italy and Spain. Sources were T cells, B-cell-depleted T cells, or PBMCs; the material itself was cDNA or gDNA.

Original data processing: From reference gene primer amplification, estimates of nucleated cell counts were derived. Profiling relied on immunoSEQ multiplex PCR, and the TCRdb table lists in-frame clones only, not all of them. V and J calls and clone size follow that table, whereas D and trimming were derived from the DNA. Of about 520,000 clones listed, around 85% are singletons. Germline V CDR1 and CDR2: SGHRS, YFSETQ. The CDR3 is 16 residues long. Trimming removed 4 bases at V and 5 bases at J, with 16 bases between. The V and J genes are TRBV5-1 and TRBJ1-6, with D possibly being TRBD1 (6 bases). The specimen sequenced was peripheral blood. The receptor was derived from a human donor in a cohort sampled during active COVID-19. CDR3 amino acids: CASSGHRDTDNSPLHF. The CDR3 DNA follows: TGCGCCAGCAGCGGGCACCGGGACACAGATAATTCACCCCTCCACTTT.